In this sample, the clone carrying this T cell receptor beta chain turned up many times. Its antigen is unknown. Employing constant-segment primers, 5'RACE generated TCR alpha and TCR beta cDNA libraries bearing sample barcodes and UMIs. Using its own MiXCR run on the 5' RACE reads, TCRdb lists one record per CDR3 protein. The sample includes 350,000 or so distinct CDR3 sequences, roughly 21% seen only once; the top ten take roughly an eighth. The CDR3 length is 14 residues. V lost 6 bases and J 1 base, leaving 12 bases between the germline ends. This sample is part of a study of T-cell memory formation after mild COVID-19. Overall study findings and caveats: Contracting clones localized mainly to CM and EM when CD4+ and mainly to EMRA when CD8+. Clones contracting day 15 to 85 were balanced CD4/CD8; later expanders leaned CD4+.

This sequence joins TRBV12-3 or TRBV12-4 and TRBJ1-1; no clear D gene. This receptor was obtained from an adult woman who had mild COVID-19 (a few samples of this study predate the infection). Cell type and time point are not known. Sequenced sample: PBMCs or a T cell subset sorted from them (not recorded which). CDR3 sequence (DNA): TGTGCCAGCAGAGACTTTGGCCGGAACACTGAAGCTTTCTTT. It specifies CASRDFGRNTEAFF.